This is a list of T cell receptor beta chains from one sample in a study of shared clonotypes between healthy human individuals. The assay was immunoSEQ multiplex PCR, and TCRdb's table has in-frame clones only and misses some. The table includes 190,000 or so clones, over 85% detected once. The sample taken for sequencing was naive CD4+ T cells sorted from blood. All receptors derive from a woman aged 25 to 39 in good health. CDR3s include the opening cysteine and the closing phenylalanine or tryptophan. Expanded clones are given a class, and other clones once, few, many or no size at all.

J gene | clone size | V gene | CDR3 protein
TRBJ1-5 | once | TRBV4-2 | CASSQETGYSNQPQHF
TRBJ1-1 | NA | TRBV5-1 | CASSLGHTEAFF
TRBJ2-1 | NA | TRBV9 | CASSVSGTRYNEQFF
TRBJ1-1 | NA | TRBV29-1 | CSVVVPSSEAFF
TRBJ1-5 | few | TRBV19 | CASSDLGKKDQPQHF
TRBJ1-1 | NA | TRBV6-1 | CASRDLVAAPTEAFF
TRBJ2-7 | NA | TRBV25-1 | CASSEPTLAGVVEQYF
TRBJ2-3 | once | TRBV5-1 | CASSLDQHTQYF
TRBJ1-1 | NA | TRBV7-9 | CASSSPLGPVTEAFF
NA | NA | TRBV25-1 | CASSPTVGLVGNEQYF
TRBJ2-4 | NA | TRBV18 | CASSSGLAGGKNIQYF
TRBJ1-2 | NA | TRBV7-2 | CASSLGTANYGYTF
TRBJ2-1 | NA | TRBV27 | CASSGLADEQFF
TRBJ1-1 | NA | TRBV7-8 | CASSSQGLGNTEAFF
TRBJ1-1 | NA | TRBV28 | CASSSGTGGGEAFF
TRBJ2-7 | NA | TRBV28 | CASSSQPLYEQYF
TRBJ2-7 | NA | TRBV10-1 | CASSDRDRALAGVSHEQYF
TRBJ2-5 | NA | TRBV5-6 | CASSLSYYVVGTETQYF
TRBJ2-3 | NA | TRBV18 | CASSLGLAGDTQYF
TRBJ1-3 | NA | TRBV25-1 | CASSVSGNTIYF
TRBJ1-5 | NA | TRBV10-3 | CAISPEGYSNQPQHF
TRBJ2-7 | NA | TRBV7-2 | CASSFSGRASYEQYF
NA | NA | TRBV7-6 | CASSPTSYEQYF
TRBJ2-7 | NA | TRBV13 | CASSPLDGEEYF
TRBJ2-7 | NA | TRBV25-1 | CASSGRTGSMYEQYF
TRBJ2-7 | NA | TRBV9 | CASSGSAGPLQGYEQYF
TRBJ2-5 | NA | TRBV10-1 | CASASGQGARETQYF
TRBJ2-7 | NA | TRBV27 | CASSLPGTGANEQYF
TRBJ2-7 | NA | TRBV7-2 | CASSAAARSEQYF
TRBJ1-4 | NA | TRBV25-1 | CASSEWGTGVINEKLFF
NA | NA | TRBV19 | CASSIRGSSYEQYF
TRBJ2-7 | few | TRBV7-9 | CASSPDFSEQYF
NA | once | TRBV23-1 | CASSQSWDRVHEQYF
TRBJ1-2 | NA | TRBV10-2 | CASKTENYGYTF
TRBJ1-4 | NA | TRBV4-1 | CASSQDTTGGKGKLFF
NA | NA | TRBV7-9 | CASSPGGKDEQYF
TRBJ1-2 | NA | TRBV6-6 | CATHIPGPSPYGYTF
TRBJ2-2 | once | TRBV7-2 | CASSDRGSNTGELFF
TRBJ1-5 | NA | TRBV6-5 | CASTPGGVPNQPQHF
NA | NA | TRBV4-2 | CASSPGVSAEQYF
TRBJ2-5 | NA | TRBV5-1 | CASSFWTGEETQYF
TRBJ2-2 | NA | TRBV19 | CASSTRLAGVTGELFF
TRBJ2-7 | NA | TRBV27 | CASSQGTQREQYF
TRBJ2-6 | NA | TRBV18 | CASSRQAMTFSGANVLTF
TRBJ1-5 | NA | TRBV19 | CASSIAVASQGVQPQHF
TRBJ2-3 | NA | TRBV28 | CASSLAGPYTDTQYF
TRBJ2-5 | NA | TRBV4-2 | CASSQSTVFQETQYF
TRBJ1-1 | NA | TRBV5-1 | CASSFFGNTEAFF
TRBJ2-5 | NA | TRBV9 | CASSGTSGLQETQYF
TRBJ2-7 | NA | TRBV13 | CASSSGTTAYEQYF
TRBJ2-1 | NA | TRBV28 | CASSLTIEQFF
TRBJ2-3 | NA | TRBV6-5 | CASSYRDTTDTQYF
TRBJ1-6 | once | TRBV28 | CASISEELVSPLHF
TRBJ1-1 | NA | TRBV5-6 | CASSLQAVNTEAFF
TRBJ2-7 | few | TRBV28 | CASTPGASMKWEQYF
TRBJ1-5 | NA | TRBV28 | CASSVTNQPQHF
TRBJ2-3 | NA | TRBV5-1 | CASSWDPRTDTQYF
TRBJ1-1 | NA | TRBV20-1 | CSASTDTEAFF